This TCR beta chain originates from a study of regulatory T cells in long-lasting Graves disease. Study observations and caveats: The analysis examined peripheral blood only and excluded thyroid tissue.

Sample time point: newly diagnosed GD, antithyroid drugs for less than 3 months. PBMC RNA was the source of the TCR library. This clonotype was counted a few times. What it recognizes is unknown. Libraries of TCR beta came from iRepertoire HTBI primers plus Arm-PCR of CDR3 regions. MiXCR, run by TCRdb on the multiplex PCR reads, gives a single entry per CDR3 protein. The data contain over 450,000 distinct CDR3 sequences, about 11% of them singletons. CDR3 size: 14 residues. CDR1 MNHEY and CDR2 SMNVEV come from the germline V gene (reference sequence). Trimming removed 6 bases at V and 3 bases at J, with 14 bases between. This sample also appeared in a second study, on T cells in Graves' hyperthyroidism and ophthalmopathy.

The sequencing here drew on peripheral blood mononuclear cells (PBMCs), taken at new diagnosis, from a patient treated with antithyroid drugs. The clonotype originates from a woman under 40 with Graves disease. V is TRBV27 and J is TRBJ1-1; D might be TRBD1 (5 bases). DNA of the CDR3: TGTGCCAGCAGGCACGGGTGGGGGGACACTGAAGCTTTCTTT. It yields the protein CASRHGWGDTEAFF.